These 3 T cell receptor beta chains originate from one sample sequenced in a study of identical twins. A single record per CDR3 protein comes from TCRdb applying MiXCR to the 5' RACE reads. The profile shows 1.5 million to 2 million distinct CDR3 sequences, roughly 35% of them singletons. The material sequenced was cord blood. These receptors all stem from a newborn girl in good health.

V is TRBV5-1 and J is TRBJ2-1; 13 nucleotides match TRBD2. Germline-derived CDR1 and CDR2 are SGHRS and YFSETQ. This CDR3 spans 18 amino acids. V was pared by 2 bases and J by 1 base, with 6 bases of the junction left unmatched. CDR3: CASSFSLAGGWSYNEQFF. CDR3 DNA: TGCGCCAGCAGCTTTTCACTAGCGGGGGGGTGGTCCTACAATGAGCAGTTCTTC.

The chain couples TRBV20-1 to TRBJ2-1; possibly TRBD2 for D (7 bases). The CDR3 has 16 amino acids. The germline V gene encodes CDR1 DFQATT and CDR2 SNEGSKA (reference sequence). The germline V and J ends were trimmed by 4 bases and 7 bases, with 23 bases remaining between them. This chain's CDR3 is CSATARGLAALNEQFF. The CDR3, as DNA: TGCAGTGCTACCGCGCGGGGGCTAGCGGCTCTTAATGAGCAGTTCTTC.

V gene TRBV29-1 combines with J gene TRBJ1-5, with D possibly TRBD1 on 6 matching bases. The CDR3 has 13 amino acids. Trimming removed 7 bases at V and 0 bases at J, with 10 bases between. Germline lookup yields CDR1 SQVTM and CDR2 ANQGSEA. CDR3 residues: CSASTGSNQPQHF. CDR3 bases: TGCAGCGCCTCGACAGGTAGCAATCAGCCCCAGCATTTT.